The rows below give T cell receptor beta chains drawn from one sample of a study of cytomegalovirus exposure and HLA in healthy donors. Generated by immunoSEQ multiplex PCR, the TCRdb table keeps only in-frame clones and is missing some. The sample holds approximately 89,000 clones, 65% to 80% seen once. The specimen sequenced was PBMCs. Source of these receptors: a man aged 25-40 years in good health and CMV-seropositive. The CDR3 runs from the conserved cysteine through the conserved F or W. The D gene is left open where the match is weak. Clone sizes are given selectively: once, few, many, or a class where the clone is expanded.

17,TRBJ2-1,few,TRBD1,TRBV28,TGTGCCAGCAGTTTCCCTGGGACAGGCCGCTCCTACAATGAGCAGTTCTTC,CASSFPGTGRSYNEQFF
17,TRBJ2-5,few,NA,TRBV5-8,TGTGCCAGCAGCTTGGTAGGCCTAGCGAGAGCCCAAGAGACCCAGTACTTC,CASSLVGLARAQETQYF
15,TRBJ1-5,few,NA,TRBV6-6,TGTGCCAGCAGTTACTCGGGAGGGCTATATCAGCCCCAGCATTTT,CASSYSGGLYQPQHF
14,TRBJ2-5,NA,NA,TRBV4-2,TGTGCCAGCAAAGGAGGCGGCACTCCGGAGACCCAGTACTTC,CASKGGGTPETQYF
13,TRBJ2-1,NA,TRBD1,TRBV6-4,TGTGCCAGTTCGACAGGGGCTAACAATGAGCAGTTCTTC,CASSTGANNEQFF
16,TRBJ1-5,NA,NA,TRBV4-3,TGCGCCAGCAGCCAAGTTCGCGCGAATAGCAATCAGCCCCAGCATTTT,CASSQVRANSNQPQHF
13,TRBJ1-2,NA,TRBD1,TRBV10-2,TGCGCCAGCAGTACACAGGGGGGTGACGGCTACACCTTC,CASSTQGGDGYTF
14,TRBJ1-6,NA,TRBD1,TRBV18,TGTGCCAGCTCGAGGGACAGGGATAATTCACCCCTCCACTTT,CASSRDRDNSPLHF
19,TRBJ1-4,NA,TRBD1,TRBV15,TGTGCCACCAGCAGAGGGTGGCAGGGGGCGGAACAGCAATTTGGGAAACTGTTTTTT,CATSRGWQGAEQQFGKLFF
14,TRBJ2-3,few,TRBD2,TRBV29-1,TGCAGCGCAGGCGGGGGGGAGGTGGCAGATACGCAGTATTTT,CSAGGGEVADTQYF
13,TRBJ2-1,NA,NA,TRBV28,TGTGCCAGCAGTGTCGAGGGATATTATTTGCAGTTCTTC,CASSVEGYYLQFF
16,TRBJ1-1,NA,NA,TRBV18,TGTGCCAGCTTACAGGGAACTCGAAACAAGAACACTGAAGCTTTCTTT,CASLQGTRNKNTEAFF
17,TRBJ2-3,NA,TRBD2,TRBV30,TGTGCCTGGAGTGTTCGCAGGACTAGCGGGGGTACAGATACGCAGTATTTT,CAWSVRRTSGGTDTQYF
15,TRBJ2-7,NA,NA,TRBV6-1,TGTGCCAGCAGTCCCTGGACAGAGCCCACCTACGAGCAGTACTTC,CASSPWTEPTYEQYF
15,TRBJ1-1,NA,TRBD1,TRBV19,TGTGCCAGTAGTCCGCAGGACAGGGGAAACACTGAAGCTTTCTTT,CASSPQDRGNTEAFF
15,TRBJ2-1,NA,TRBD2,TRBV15,TGTGCCACCAGCAGAGTCGAGACTAGCGGGAATGAGCAGTTCTTC,CATSRVETSGNEQFF
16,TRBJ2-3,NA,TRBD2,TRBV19,TGTGCCAGTAGTATAGCCGGTAGCGGGGGCACAGATACGCAGTATTTT,CASSIAGSGGTDTQYF
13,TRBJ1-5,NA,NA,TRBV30,TGTGCCTGGAGTGTAAGGGGTGGGCAGCCCCAGCATTTT,CAWSVRGGQPQHF
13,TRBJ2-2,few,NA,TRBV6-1,TGTGCCAGCAGTGCTACAGCTACCGGGGAGCTGTTTTTT,CASSATATGELFF
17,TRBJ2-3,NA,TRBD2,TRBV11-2,TGTGCCAGCAGTCCTTGGACTAGCGCGTTTTTCACAGATACGCAGTATTTT,CASSPWTSAFFTDTQYF
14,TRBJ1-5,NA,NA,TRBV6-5,TGTGCCAGCAGTTACGCAGGGGTCAATCAGCCCCAGCATTTT,CASSYAGVNQPQHF
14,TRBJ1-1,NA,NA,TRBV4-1,TGCGCCAGCAGCCAAGTCTCCCAGAAATATGAAGCTTTCTTT,CASSQVSQKYEAFF
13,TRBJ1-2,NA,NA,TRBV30,TGTGCCTGGAGTGCGGGACTGAACTATGGCTACACCTTC,CAWSAGLNYGYTF
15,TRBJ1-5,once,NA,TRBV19,TGTGCCAGTAGTATTCCGTACTATAGCAATCAGCCCCAGCATTTT,CASSIPYYSNQPQHF
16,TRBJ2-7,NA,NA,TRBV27,TGTGCCAGCAGTTTAGGGGCAGGATCTGCCTATTACGAGCAGTACTTC,CASSLGAGSAYYEQYF
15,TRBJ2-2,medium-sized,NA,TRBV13,TGTGCCAGCAGCTTAGGACACCCGAACACCGGGGAGCTGTTTTTT,CASSLGHPNTGELFF
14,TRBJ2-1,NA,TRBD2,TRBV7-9,TGTTCCAGCAGGCTAGCGGGACCCTCCAATGAGCAGTTCTTC,CSSRLAGPSNEQFF
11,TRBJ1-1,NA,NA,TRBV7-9,TGTTCCAGCGGAGGGATCTCTGAAGCTTTCTTT,CSSGGISEAFF
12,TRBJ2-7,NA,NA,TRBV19,TGTGCCAGTAGTACGAACAAGTACGAGCAGTACTTC,CASSTNKYEQYF
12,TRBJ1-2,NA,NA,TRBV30,TGTGCCTGGAGTCTAATCCACTTTGGCTACACCTTC,CAWSLIHFGYTF
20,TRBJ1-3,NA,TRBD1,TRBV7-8,TGTGCCAGCAGACAGGATCCGGGACAGGGTAGAATTCTCCGGGGAAACACCATATATTTT,CASRQDPGQGRILRGNTIYF
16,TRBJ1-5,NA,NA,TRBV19,TGTGCCAGTACCCCCTGGGGGCAGGGACCGAATCAGCCCCAGCATTTT,CASTPWGQGPNQPQHF
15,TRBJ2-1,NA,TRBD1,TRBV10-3,TGTGCCATCAGCGGCCCGGGACAGGGCTACAATGAGCAGTTCTTC,CAISGPGQGYNEQFF
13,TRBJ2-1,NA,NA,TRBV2,TGTGCCAGCAGTACACTAGCCTACAATGAGCAGTTCTTC,CASSTLAYNEQFF
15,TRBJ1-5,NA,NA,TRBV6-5,TGTGCCAGCAGTGGTGGAGCCTATAGCAATCAGCCCCAGCATTTT,CASSGGAYSNQPQHF
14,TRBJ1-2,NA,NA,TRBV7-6,TGTGCCAGCAGCTCAGCCCCCCAAGACAAGTACTACACCTTC,CASSSAPQDKYYTF
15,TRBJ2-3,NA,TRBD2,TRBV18,TGTGCCAGCTCACCTTCGCGGGGGGACACAGATACGCAGTATTTT,CASSPSRGDTDTQYF
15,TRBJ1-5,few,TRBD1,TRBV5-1,TGCGCCAGCAGCTACGGGGACAGCGATACCCATGCCCAGCATTTT,CASSYGDSDTHAQHF
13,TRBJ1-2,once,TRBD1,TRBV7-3,TGTGCCAGCAGCGCGGGACAGGCCTATGGCTACACCTTC,CASSAGQAYGYTF
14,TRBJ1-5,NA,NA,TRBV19,TGTGCCAGTAGACTACAGGGTAGCAATCAGCCCCAGCATTTT,CASRLQGSNQPQHF
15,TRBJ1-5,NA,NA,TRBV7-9,TGTGCCAGCAGCTTAGGTACAGGGATCAATCAGCCCCAGCATTTT,CASSLGTGINQPQHF
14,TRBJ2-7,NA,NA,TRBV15,TGTGCCACCAGCGAGAGGGGGTCCACCTACGAGCAGTACTTC,CATSERGSTYEQYF
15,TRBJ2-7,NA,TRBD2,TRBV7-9,TGTGCCAGCAGCTTAAAGCGGGGGGGATCCTACGAGCAGTACTTC,CASSLKRGGSYEQYF
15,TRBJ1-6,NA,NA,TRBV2,TGTGCCAGCAGTGACTTCCAGGGCGCCGATTCACCCCTCCACTTT,CASSDFQGADSPLHF
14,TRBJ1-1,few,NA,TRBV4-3,TGCGCCAGCAGCCCGAATGCGGTGAACACTGAAGCTTTCTTT,CASSPNAVNTEAFF
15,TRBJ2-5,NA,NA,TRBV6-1,TGTGCCAGCAGTGAAGCATCAGGGGACCAAGAGACCCAGTACTTC,CASSEASGDQETQYF
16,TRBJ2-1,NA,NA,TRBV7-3,TGTGCCAGCAGCTCCGCACAGGGCTTCGCATACAATGAGCAGTTCTTC,CASSSAQGFAYNEQFF
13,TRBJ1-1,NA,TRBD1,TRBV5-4,TGTGCCAGCAGCTTTACAGGGGGCACTGAAGCTTTCTTT,CASSFTGGTEAFF
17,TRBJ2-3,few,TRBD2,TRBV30,TGTGCCTGGAGTGCCTCCCCGACTAGCGGGGGAGCAGATACGCAGTATTTT,CAWSASPTSGGADTQYF